These 25 T cell receptor beta chains came from one sample sequenced in a study of radiotherapy plus CTLA-4 blockade in lung cancer. Clones were sequenced by immunoSEQ multiplex PCR, and TCRdb holds only the in-frame ones, with some missing. This sample has fewer than 90,000 clones, with around 86% found just once. Sample: peripheral blood, taken from a patient treated with radiotherapy plus ipilimumab. The receptor source for this set is a human donor with non-small cell lung cancer who had stable disease on radiotherapy plus ipilimumab.

This chain connects TRBV28 to TRBJ2-7; tentative D call: TRBD2 (5 bases). Looked up from germline, CDR1 is MDHEN and CDR2 is SYDVKM. The CDR3 consists of 13 residues. V shed 6 bases and J shed 7 bases, with 16 bases lying between them. CDR3 bases: TGTGCCAGCAGCTTAGGTGGGCCGGGGGAGCAGTACTTC. It yields the protein CASSLGGPGEQYF.

This sequence joins TRBV21-1 and TRBJ1-4. TRBV21-1 represents a pseudogene. CDR3 length: 18 residues. For the CDR3, the DNA is TGTGCCAGCAGCTTATTCCCCGGGGCCCAAAATCCTAATGAAAAACTGTTTTTT. It specifies CASSLFPGAQNPNEKLFF.

This chain joins TRBV29-1 and TRBJ1-2; D not certain. The CDR3 runs 13 residues. Germline V gene sequence: CDR1 SQVTM, CDR2 ANQGSEA. V was cut by 3 bases and J by 10 bases, with 18 bases left in between. CDR3 amino acids: CSVDWTCIPLYTF. For the CDR3, the DNA is TGCAGCGTTGATTGGACGTGTATACCCCTCTACACCTTC. Complete variable domain (other parts from reference TRBV29-1 and TRBJ1-2): SAVISQKPSRDICQRGTSLTIQCQVDSQVTMMFWYRQQPGQSLTLIATANQGSEATYESGFVIDKFPISRPNLTFSTLTVSNMSPEDSSIYLCSVDWTCIPLYTFGSGTRLTVV.

J is TRBJ2-2 and V is TRBV4-2; D not certain. Per the germline V gene, CDR1 is LGHNA and CDR2 is YNFKEQ. The CDR3 has 15 residues. V was shortened by 0 bases and J by 1 base, with 6 bases between the two germline ends. The CDR3 sequence: CASSQETENTGELFF. The CDR3 DNA follows: TGTGCCAGCAGCCAAGAAACGGAGAACACCGGGGAGCTGTTTTTT.

Notes on this clone: Relative to the germline gene, one junction end is altered; a read error may explain this. The chain uses TRBV29-1 and TRBJ2-1; no definite D call. This CDR3 is 10 amino acids long. Germline V gives CDR1 SQVTM, CDR2 ANQGSEA. CDR3 region: CSVYDNEQLF. The CDR3 DNA reads as TGCAGCGTCTACGACAATGAGCAGCTCTTC.

The chain carries TRBV7-2 and TRBJ2-1; 9 nucleotides match TRBD2. The germline V gene has CDR1 SGHTA and CDR2 FQGNSA. The V segment lost 4 bases and the J segment 13 bases; nucleotides outside the gene matches: 17. This CDR3 is 16 amino acids long. The DNA of the CDR3 is TGTGCCAGCAGCTCCCCCGCTAGCGGGATGGTCCCCGTTCAGTTCTTC. This sequence encodes CASSSPASGMVPVQFF.

V is TRBV19 and J is TRBJ1-5, with 9 nucleotides matching TRBD1. The CDR3 totals 18 residues. The germline V gene has CDR1 LNHDA and CDR2 SQIVND (reference sequence). The junction had 13 bases not matched to a gene; V was cut back by 1 base and J by 6 bases. The CDR3 sequence: CASSIAPLSGTGFQPQHF. CDR3 bases: TGTGCCAGTAGTATAGCCCCGCTGTCCGGGACAGGGTTTCAGCCCCAGCATTTT.

J is TRBJ2-3 and V is TRBV29-1; TRBD1 is a possible D gene (5 bases). Trimming cost V 4 bases and J 4 bases, with 15 bases left between them. Germline V CDR1 and CDR2: SQVTM, ANQGSEA. The CDR3 extends over 14 amino acids. DNA for the CDR3: TGCAGCGTTGCATCCCATTCAGGGCCAGATACGCAGTATTTT. Its translation: CSVASHSGPDTQYF.

This clone was detected only a few times. The rearrangement links TRBV28 to TRBJ1-4; no definite D call. Germline values: CDR1 MDHEN, CDR2 SYDVKM. This CDR3 is built from 15 residues. V was cut by 5 bases and J by 6 bases, with 16 bases left in between. The CDR3 DNA reads as TGTGCCAGCAGTCTCCCGACGGATACTGATGAAAAACTGTTTTTT. It specifies CASSLPTDTDEKLFF. The entire variable domain, with the rest obtained from reference TRBV28 and TRBJ1-4, is as follows: DVKVTQSSRYLVKRTGEKVFLECVQDMDHENMFWYRQDPGLGLRLIYFSYDVKMKEKGDIPEGYSVSREKKERFSLILESASTNQTSMYLCASSLPTDTDEKLFFGSGTQLSVL.

The V call is TRBV28, the J call TRBJ2-3; tentative D call: TRBD1 (5 bases). Trimming took off 5 bases at V and 3 bases at J, with 12 bases between the two ends. Germline loops: CDR1 MDHEN, CDR2 SYDVKM. The CDR3 has 14 residues. The CDR3 spells CASSARKGTDTQYF. The DNA for the CDR3 is TGTGCCAGCAGTGCCCGCAAGGGGACAGATACGCAGTATTTT.

V and J are TRBV5-1 and TRBJ2-7; 14 nucleotides match TRBD2. The CDR3 extends over 18 amino acids. Germline assignment: CDR1 SGHRS and CDR2 YFSETQ. The ends lost 4 bases at V and 5 bases at J; junction bases unmatched: 14. CDR3 in DNA: TGCGCCAGCAGCCAGACTAGCGGGAGGGCGAGATTGAGGGACGAGCAGTACTTC. It specifies CASSQTSGRARLRDEQYF.

This chain uses TRBV5-1 with TRBJ2-5; the D gene is possibly TRBD2 (5 bases). Looked up from germline, CDR1 is SGHRS and CDR2 is YFSETQ. This CDR3 comprises 13 residues. With 3 bases removed from V and 4 bases from J, the gap between germline ends came to 10 bases. CDR3 loop: CASSSGWIETQYF. Here the CDR3 DNA reads TGCGCCAGCAGCTCGGGGTGGATAGAGACCCAGTACTTC.

The V gene is TRBV30, the J gene TRBJ2-5, with no clear D. Germline V CDR1 and CDR2: GTSNPN, SVGIG (reference sequence). V lost 2 bases and J 1 base, leaving 14 bases between the germline ends. There are 15 residues in the CDR3. CDR3 DNA: TGTGCCTGGAGTCGACCTAGGGTGCGCCAAGAGACCCAGTACTTC. This gives the protein CAWSRPRVRQETQYF.

This clone was found a few times. The rearrangement uses TRBV4-1 and TRBJ2-7, with 8 bases matching TRBD1. CDR1 and CDR2 (germline): MGHRA, YSYEKL. This CDR3 has 15 residues. V lost 2 bases, J lost 0 bases, and 3 bases stayed unmatched. CDR3 bases: TGCGCCAGCAGCCAAAGGACAGGGCCCTCCTACGAGCAGTACTTC. Translated: CASSQRTGPSYEQYF.

V gene TRBV5-1 combines with J gene TRBJ1-2, with a tentative D call TRBD1 (6 bases). Germline assignment: CDR1 SGHRS and CDR2 YFSETQ. This CDR3 region has 14 residues. Trimming removed 0 bases at V and 7 bases at J, with 13 bases between. CDR3 region: CASSLGRGASGYTF. DNA for the CDR3: TGCGCCAGCAGCTTGGGAAGGGGGGCTAGTGGCTACACCTTC.

The V call is TRBV9, the J call TRBJ2-3; perhaps D is TRBD1 or TRBD2 (7 bases each). Germline V gene sequence: CDR1 SGDLS, CDR2 YYNGEE. V dropped 6 bases and J dropped 0 bases, with 14 bases sitting between them. The CDR3 spans 15 residues. This CDR3 reads CASNPGGGSTDTQYF. The CDR3 DNA reads TGTGCCAGCAACCCAGGGGGGGGAAGCACAGATACGCAGTATTTT.

The chain links TRBV6-1 to TRBJ2-5; 8 bases align to TRBD1. Unmatched junction bases numbered 3, after V lost 4 bases and J lost 2 bases. CDR1 and CDR2 (germline): MNHNS, SASEGT. The length of the CDR3 is 14 residues. The CDR3 region is CASSGYRGQETQYF. CDR3 nucleotides: TGTGCCAGCAGTGGCTACAGGGGGCAAGAGACCCAGTACTTC.

The chain joins TRBV5-1 to TRBJ1-4; D is uncertain. Trimming removed 1 base at V and 0 bases at J, with 7 bases between. Germline V gives CDR1 SGHRS, CDR2 YFSETQ. This CDR3 is built from 15 residues. The CDR3 region has the DNA TGCGCCAGCAGCTTGAGGACGGCAACTAATGAAAAACTGTTTTTT. Translated, it gives CASSLRTATNEKLFF. Combining the CDR3 with reference TRBV5-1 and TRBJ1-4 gives the whole variable domain KAGVTQTPRYLIKTRGQQVTLSCSPISGHRSVSWYQQTPGQGLQFLFEYFSETQRNKGNFPGRFSGRQFSNSRSEMNVSTLELGDSALYLCASSLRTATNEKLFFGSGTQLSVL.

J is TRBJ2-7 and V is TRBV9; D perhaps matches TRBD2 (6 bases). The germline gives CDR1 SGDLS, CDR2 YYNGEE. V was shortened by 3 bases and J by 5 bases, with 18 bases between the two germline ends. The CDR3 extends over 15 amino acids. CDR3 sequence (DNA): TGTGCCAGCAGCGGAGGGACTCCAGGTGAGCACGAGCAGTACTTC. This codes for CASSGGTPGEHEQYF.

V usage is TRBV28 and J usage is TRBJ2-3; a possible D gene is TRBD1 (6 bases). V lost 6 bases to trimming and J lost 0 bases, with 13 bases between them. Germline CDR1 MDHEN, CDR2 SYDVKM. This CDR3 comprises 15 residues. The CDR3 region is CASSLQGFSTDTQYF. CDR3 nucleotide sequence: TGTGCCAGCAGCCTACAGGGTTTCAGCACAGATACGCAGTATTTT.

The CDR3 sequence is CASSYGTGDEQFF. CDR3 nucleotides: TGTGCCAGCAGCTACGGGACAGGCGATGAGCAGTTCTTC. The chain uses TRBV11-2 and TRBJ2-1; 8 positions match TRBD1. The trim removed 4 bases at V and 8 bases at J, leaving 4 bases unmatched. Germline V gene lookup returns CDR1 SGHAT and CDR2 FQNNGV. CDR3 length: 13 amino acids.

The chain combines TRBV6-6 with TRBJ2-7; D not resolved. CDR1 and CDR2 (germline): MNHNY, SVGAGI (reference sequence). This CDR3 has 14 amino acids. Trimming took 5 bases from V and 0 from J, leaving 11 bases between them. The CDR3 sequence: CASSHTESSYEQYF. CDR3 nucleotides: TGTGCCAGCAGTCATACAGAGAGCTCCTACGAGCAGTACTTC.

This chain uses TRBV5-5 with TRBJ1-2; D is ambiguous. V lost 0 bases and J 3 bases, leaving 6 bases between the germline ends. Germline V gene sequence: CDR1 SGHKS, CDR2 YYEKEE (reference sequence). This CDR3 spans 13 amino acids. The CDR3 region has the DNA TGTGCCAGCAGCTTGGAGCCAGACTATGGCTACACCTTC. Residues: CASSLEPDYGYTF.

The rearrangement links TRBV6-1 to TRBJ2-5, with D tentatively TRBD1 (6 bases). This CDR3 is built from 14 residues. V was shortened by 4 bases and J by 5 bases, with 14 bases between the two germline ends. Germline V gene data show CDR1 as MNHNS and CDR2 as SASEGT. This CDR3 reads CASSGLTGSETQYF. The DNA of the CDR3 is TGTGCCAGCAGTGGCCTGACAGGAAGCGAGACCCAGTACTTC.

CDR3 nucleotide sequence: TGTGCCAGGGTCGAGCGGGAGATCGACGAGCAGTACTTC. Amino acid sequence: CARVEREIDEQYF. The chain combines TRBV6-1 with TRBJ2-7; 8 bases fit TRBD2. Trimming took 9 bases from V and 5 from J; bases not matched to a gene: 9. The CDR3 loop spans 13 amino acids. The germline V gene has CDR1 MNHNS and CDR2 SASEGT.